This TCR beta chain was obtained from a study of cytomegalovirus exposure and HLA in healthy donors. PCR was performed using 60 Vbeta and 13 Jbeta primers. Sequencing was performed with immunoSEQ multiplex PCR; in TCRdb, only in-frame clones are kept and a portion is missing. The table includes 120,000 to 150,000 clones, approximately 82% detected once. This clonotype originated in a middle-aged woman in good health and CMV-seronegative. Specimen: PBMCs.

The CDR3 DNA follows: TGTGCCAGCAAGCAAGGAGCGGGACGGACGGGGGAGCAGTACTTC. Residues: CASKQGAGRTGEQYF. The chain recombines TRBV7-2 with TRBJ2-7, with 7 bases that match TRBD2. The germline V gene encodes CDR1 SGHTA and CDR2 FQGNSA. There are 15 residues in the CDR3. With V trimmed by 7 bases and J by 7 bases, 16 bases remained unmatched. Full variable domain (remainder filled in from reference TRBV7-2 and TRBJ2-7): GAGVSQSPSNKVTEKGKDVELRCDPISGHTALYWYRQSLGQGLEFLIYFQGNSAPDKSGLPSDRFSAERTGGSVSTLTIQRTQQEDSAVYLCASKQGAGRTGEQYFGPGTRLTVT.